This T cell receptor (beta chain) stems from a study of beta chain features in type 1 diabetes. The CDR3 sequence is 15 residues long. The V end was cut by 5 bases, the J end by 0 bases, with 11 bases between. The germline V gene encodes CDR1 KGHSH and CDR2 LQKENI. Via the markers CD45RO/CCR7/CD25/CD127/CD95/CD27, stem cell-like memory, regulatory, central memory and naive CD4+ cells were sorted. Comment on this clone: Its target is not known.

Reverse transcribing all isolated RNA meant expressed TCRB transcripts were sequenced. Clones were read by immunoSEQ multiplex PCR, and TCRdb kept only the in-frame ones, dropping some. The sample shows about 660,000 clones, around 15% of them seen only once. Study conclusions and caveats: Patients with Type 1 diabetes showed moderately but significantly shorter TCRB CDR3s in all four CD4+ subsets.

Sequencing input: naive CD4+ T cells from blood. This TCR came from a man between 18 and 35 years old with type 1 diabetes. This sequence joins TRBV18 and TRBJ1-5, with D possibly TRBD1 on 5 matching bases. The CDR3 region has the DNA TGTGCCAGCTCAGAGGGACGGAATAGCAATCAGCCCCAGCATTTT. It translates to CASSEGRNSNQPQHF. The whole variable domain, remainder taken from reference TRBV18 and TRBJ1-5, is NAGVMQNPRHLVRRRGQEARLRCSPMKGHSHVYWYRQLPEEGLKFMVYLQKENIIDESGMPKERFSAEFPKEGPSILRIQQVVRGDSAAYFCASSEGRNSNQPQHFGDGTRLSIL.